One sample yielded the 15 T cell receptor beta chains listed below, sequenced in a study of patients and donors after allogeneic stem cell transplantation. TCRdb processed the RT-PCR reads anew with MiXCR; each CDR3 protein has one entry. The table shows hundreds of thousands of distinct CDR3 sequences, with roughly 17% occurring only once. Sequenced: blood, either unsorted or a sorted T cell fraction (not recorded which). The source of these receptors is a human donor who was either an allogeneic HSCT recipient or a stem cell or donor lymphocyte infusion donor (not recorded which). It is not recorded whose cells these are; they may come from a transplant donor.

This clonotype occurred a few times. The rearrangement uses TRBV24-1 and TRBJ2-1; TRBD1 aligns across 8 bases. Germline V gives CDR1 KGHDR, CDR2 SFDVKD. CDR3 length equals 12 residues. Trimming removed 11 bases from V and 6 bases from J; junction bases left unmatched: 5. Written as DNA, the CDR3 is TGTGCCATCGAGGGACAGGCCAATGAGCAGTTCTTC. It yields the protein CAIEGQANEQFF.

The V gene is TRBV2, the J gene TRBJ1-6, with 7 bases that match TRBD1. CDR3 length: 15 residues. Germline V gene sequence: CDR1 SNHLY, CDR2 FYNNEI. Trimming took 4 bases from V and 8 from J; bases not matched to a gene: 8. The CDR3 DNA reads TGTGCCAGCAGTGTCTTCGGGACAGACCATTCACCCCTCCACTTT. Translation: CASSVFGTDHSPLHF.

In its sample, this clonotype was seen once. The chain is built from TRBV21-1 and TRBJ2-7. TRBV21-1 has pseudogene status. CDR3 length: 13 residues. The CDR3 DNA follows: TGTGCCAGCAGCGGTCGTCTGGCCTACGAGCAGTACTTC. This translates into CASSGRLAYEQYF.

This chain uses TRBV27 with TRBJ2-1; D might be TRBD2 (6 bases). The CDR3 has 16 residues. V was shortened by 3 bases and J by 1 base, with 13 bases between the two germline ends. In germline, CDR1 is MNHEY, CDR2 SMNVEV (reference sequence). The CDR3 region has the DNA TGTGCCAGCAGTTTCCCCGGAGGGGCGTCCTACAATGAGCAGTTCTTC. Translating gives CASSFPGGASYNEQFF.

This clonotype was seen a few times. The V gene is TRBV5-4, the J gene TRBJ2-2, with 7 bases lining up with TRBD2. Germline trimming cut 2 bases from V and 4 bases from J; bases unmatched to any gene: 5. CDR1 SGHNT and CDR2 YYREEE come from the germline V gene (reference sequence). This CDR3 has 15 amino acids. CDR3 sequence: CASSFLGEGTGELFF. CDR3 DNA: TGTGCCAGCAGCTTCTTAGGGGAGGGCACCGGGGAGCTGTTTTTT.

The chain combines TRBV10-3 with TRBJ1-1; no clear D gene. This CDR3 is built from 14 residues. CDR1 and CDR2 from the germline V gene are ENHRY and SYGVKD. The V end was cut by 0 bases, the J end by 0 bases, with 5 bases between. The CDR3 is CAISESYVNTEAFF. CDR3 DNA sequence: TGTGCCATCAGTGAGTCGTACGTGAACACTGAAGCTTTCTTT.

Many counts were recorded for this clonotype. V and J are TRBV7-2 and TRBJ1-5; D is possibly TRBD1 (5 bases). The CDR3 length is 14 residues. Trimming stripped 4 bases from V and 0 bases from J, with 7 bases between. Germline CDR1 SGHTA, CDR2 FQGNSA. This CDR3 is CASSSQVSNQPQHF. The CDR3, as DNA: TGTGCCAGCAGCTCACAGGTTAGCAATCAGCCCCAGCATTTT.

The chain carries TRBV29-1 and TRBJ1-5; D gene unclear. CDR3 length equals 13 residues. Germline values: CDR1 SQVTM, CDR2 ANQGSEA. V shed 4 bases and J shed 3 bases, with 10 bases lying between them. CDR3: CSVGWEPNQPQHF. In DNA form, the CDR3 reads TGCAGCGTTGGGTGGGAACCCAATCAGCCCCAGCATTTT.

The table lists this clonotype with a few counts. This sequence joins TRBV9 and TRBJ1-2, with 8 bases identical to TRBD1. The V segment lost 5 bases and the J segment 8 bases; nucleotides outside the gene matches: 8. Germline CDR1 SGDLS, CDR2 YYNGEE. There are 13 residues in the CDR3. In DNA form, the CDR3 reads TGTGCCAGCAGGAGGGGGACAGGTGACGGCTACACCTTC. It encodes CASRRGTGDGYTF.

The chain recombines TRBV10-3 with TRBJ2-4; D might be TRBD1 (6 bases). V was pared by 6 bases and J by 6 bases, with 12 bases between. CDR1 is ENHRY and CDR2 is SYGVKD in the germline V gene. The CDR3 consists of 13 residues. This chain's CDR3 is CAIRRQEANIQYF. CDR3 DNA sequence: TGTGCCATCAGGAGACAGGAAGCAAACATTCAGTACTTC.

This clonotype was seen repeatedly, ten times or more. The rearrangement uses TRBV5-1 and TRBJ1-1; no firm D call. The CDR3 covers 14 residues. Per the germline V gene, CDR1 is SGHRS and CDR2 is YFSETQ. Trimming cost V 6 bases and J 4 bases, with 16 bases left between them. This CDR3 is CASTTEALGTEAFF. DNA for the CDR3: TGCGCCAGCACAACGGAAGCCTTAGGCACTGAAGCTTTCTTT. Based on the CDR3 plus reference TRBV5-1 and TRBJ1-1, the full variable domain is KAGVTQTPRYLIKTRGQQVTLSCSPISGHRSVSWYQQTPGQGLQFLFEYFSETQRNKGNFPGRFSGRQFSNSRSEMNVSTLELGDSALYLCASTTEALGTEAFFGQGTRLTVV.

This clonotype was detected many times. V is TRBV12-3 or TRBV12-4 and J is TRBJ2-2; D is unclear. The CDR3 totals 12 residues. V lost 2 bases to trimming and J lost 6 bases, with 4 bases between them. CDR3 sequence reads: CASSLMSGELFF. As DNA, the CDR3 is TGTGCCAGCAGTTTAATGTCCGGGGAGCTGTTTTTT.

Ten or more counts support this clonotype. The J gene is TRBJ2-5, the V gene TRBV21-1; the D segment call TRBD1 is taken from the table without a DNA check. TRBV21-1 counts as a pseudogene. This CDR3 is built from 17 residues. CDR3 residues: CASSLKGTGFGQETQYF. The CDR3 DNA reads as TGTGCCAGCAGCCTAAAAGGGACAGGGTTTGGCCAAGAGACCCAGTACTTC.

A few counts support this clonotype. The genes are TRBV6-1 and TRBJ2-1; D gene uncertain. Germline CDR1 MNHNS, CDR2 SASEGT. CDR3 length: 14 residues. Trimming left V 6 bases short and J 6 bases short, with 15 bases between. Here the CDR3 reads CASRQTIEPNEQFF. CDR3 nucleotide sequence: TGTGCCAGCAGACAAACCATAGAACCCAATGAGCAGTTCTTC.

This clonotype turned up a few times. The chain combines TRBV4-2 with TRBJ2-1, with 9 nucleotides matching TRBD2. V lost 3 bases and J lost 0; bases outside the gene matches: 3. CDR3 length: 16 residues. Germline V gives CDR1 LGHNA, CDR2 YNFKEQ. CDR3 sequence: CASSQTSGTSYNEQFF. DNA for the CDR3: TGTGCCAGCAGCCAGACTAGCGGCACCTCCTACAATGAGCAGTTCTTC.